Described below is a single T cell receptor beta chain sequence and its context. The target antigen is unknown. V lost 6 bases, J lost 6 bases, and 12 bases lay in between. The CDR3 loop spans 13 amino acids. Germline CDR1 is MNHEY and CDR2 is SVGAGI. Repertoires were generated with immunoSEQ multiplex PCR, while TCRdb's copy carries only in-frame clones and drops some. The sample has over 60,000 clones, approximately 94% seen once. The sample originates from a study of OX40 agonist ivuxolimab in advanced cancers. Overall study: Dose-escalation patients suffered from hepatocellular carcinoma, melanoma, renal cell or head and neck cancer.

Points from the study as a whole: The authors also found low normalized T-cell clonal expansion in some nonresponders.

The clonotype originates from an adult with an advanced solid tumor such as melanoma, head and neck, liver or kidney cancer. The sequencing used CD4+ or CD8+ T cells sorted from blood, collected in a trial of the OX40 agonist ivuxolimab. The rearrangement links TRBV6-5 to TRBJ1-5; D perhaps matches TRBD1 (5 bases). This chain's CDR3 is CASSVGLLQPQHF. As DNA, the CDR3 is TGTGCCAGCAGCGTGGGGCTTCTTCAGCCCCAGCATTTT.